This TCR beta chain stems from a study of shared clonotypes between healthy human individuals. Trimming pared 5 bases from V and 6 bases from J, leaving 20 bases between. The CDR3 contains 15 residues. The germline CDR1 and CDR2 sequences are SGHTA and FQGTGA. Study results and caveats: Non-shared clonotypes displayed generation probabilities falling below those of clonotypes present in all four donors. Naive subsets generally exceeded memory subsets in estimated richness.

Sequencing was performed with immunoSEQ multiplex PCR; in TCRdb, only in-frame clones are kept and a portion is missing. The sample records 2,500,000 or so clones, over 85% being singletons. Comment on this clone: What it recognizes is unknown.

The sequencing input was naive CD4+ T cells from PBMCs. Subset here: CD45RA+ positively selected. The V gene is TRBV7-3, the J gene TRBJ2-7; D is possibly TRBD2 (7 bases). The sequence derives from a man between 18 and 29 years old in good health. Some clones in this sample may be carry-over from other donors' samples. The CDR3 DNA reads TGTGCCAGCAGCCCGAGGGCAGCAAGGGGGGGCGAGCAGTACTTC. Translated: CASSPRAARGGEQYF.